This T cell receptor (beta chain) was found in a study of regulatory T cells in long-lasting Graves disease. Looked up from germline, CDR1 is SGHNT and CDR2 is YENEEA. With 2 bases removed from V and 5 bases from J, the gap between germline ends came to 7 bases. This CDR3 region has 13 residues. The time point is: newly diagnosed GD, antithyroid drugs for less than 3 months. RNA from PBMCs was the source of the TCR library. Library construction for TCR beta used iRepertoire HTBI primers and Arm-PCR of CDR3 regions. TCRdb itself ran the multiplex PCR reads through MiXCR, one entry per CDR3 protein. The top ten clones hold about a sixth of a sample with 400,000 to 550,000 distinct CDR3 sequences, 15% of them seen once. This clonotype was counted many times. These records were also assigned to another study, of T cells in Graves' hyperthyroidism and ophthalmopathy.

The receptor comes from a woman between 25 and 40 years old with Graves disease. The sample here was peripheral blood mononuclear cells (PBMCs), taken at new diagnosis, from a patient treated with antithyroid drugs. The V and J genes are TRBV11-3 and TRBJ2-1; D might be TRBD2 (5 bases). The CDR3 is CASSLQRHNEQFF. CDR3 nucleotide sequence: TGTGCCAGCAGCTTACAGCGGCACAATGAGCAGTTCTTC.